This T cell receptor beta chain was captured in a study of T-cell memory formation after mild COVID-19. MiXCR was run by TCRdb on the 5' RACE reads, yielding one entry per CDR3 protein. This table holds around 250,000 distinct CDR3 sequences, 15% found once. This TCR came from an adult woman who had mild COVID-19 (a few samples of this study predate the infection). Cell type and time point are not known. What was sequenced was PBMCs or a T cell subset sorted from them (not recorded which).

Here the CDR3 DNA reads TGTGCCACCAGTGATACCCAAGGGCCACGAGGCTACACCTTC. Encoded protein: CATSDTQGPRGYTF. This sequence joins TRBV24-1 and TRBJ1-2; D not certain. The CDR3 totals 14 residues. Germline CDR1 and CDR2: KGHDR and SFDVKD. Trimming removed 3 bases from V and 8 bases from J, with 15 bases in between.